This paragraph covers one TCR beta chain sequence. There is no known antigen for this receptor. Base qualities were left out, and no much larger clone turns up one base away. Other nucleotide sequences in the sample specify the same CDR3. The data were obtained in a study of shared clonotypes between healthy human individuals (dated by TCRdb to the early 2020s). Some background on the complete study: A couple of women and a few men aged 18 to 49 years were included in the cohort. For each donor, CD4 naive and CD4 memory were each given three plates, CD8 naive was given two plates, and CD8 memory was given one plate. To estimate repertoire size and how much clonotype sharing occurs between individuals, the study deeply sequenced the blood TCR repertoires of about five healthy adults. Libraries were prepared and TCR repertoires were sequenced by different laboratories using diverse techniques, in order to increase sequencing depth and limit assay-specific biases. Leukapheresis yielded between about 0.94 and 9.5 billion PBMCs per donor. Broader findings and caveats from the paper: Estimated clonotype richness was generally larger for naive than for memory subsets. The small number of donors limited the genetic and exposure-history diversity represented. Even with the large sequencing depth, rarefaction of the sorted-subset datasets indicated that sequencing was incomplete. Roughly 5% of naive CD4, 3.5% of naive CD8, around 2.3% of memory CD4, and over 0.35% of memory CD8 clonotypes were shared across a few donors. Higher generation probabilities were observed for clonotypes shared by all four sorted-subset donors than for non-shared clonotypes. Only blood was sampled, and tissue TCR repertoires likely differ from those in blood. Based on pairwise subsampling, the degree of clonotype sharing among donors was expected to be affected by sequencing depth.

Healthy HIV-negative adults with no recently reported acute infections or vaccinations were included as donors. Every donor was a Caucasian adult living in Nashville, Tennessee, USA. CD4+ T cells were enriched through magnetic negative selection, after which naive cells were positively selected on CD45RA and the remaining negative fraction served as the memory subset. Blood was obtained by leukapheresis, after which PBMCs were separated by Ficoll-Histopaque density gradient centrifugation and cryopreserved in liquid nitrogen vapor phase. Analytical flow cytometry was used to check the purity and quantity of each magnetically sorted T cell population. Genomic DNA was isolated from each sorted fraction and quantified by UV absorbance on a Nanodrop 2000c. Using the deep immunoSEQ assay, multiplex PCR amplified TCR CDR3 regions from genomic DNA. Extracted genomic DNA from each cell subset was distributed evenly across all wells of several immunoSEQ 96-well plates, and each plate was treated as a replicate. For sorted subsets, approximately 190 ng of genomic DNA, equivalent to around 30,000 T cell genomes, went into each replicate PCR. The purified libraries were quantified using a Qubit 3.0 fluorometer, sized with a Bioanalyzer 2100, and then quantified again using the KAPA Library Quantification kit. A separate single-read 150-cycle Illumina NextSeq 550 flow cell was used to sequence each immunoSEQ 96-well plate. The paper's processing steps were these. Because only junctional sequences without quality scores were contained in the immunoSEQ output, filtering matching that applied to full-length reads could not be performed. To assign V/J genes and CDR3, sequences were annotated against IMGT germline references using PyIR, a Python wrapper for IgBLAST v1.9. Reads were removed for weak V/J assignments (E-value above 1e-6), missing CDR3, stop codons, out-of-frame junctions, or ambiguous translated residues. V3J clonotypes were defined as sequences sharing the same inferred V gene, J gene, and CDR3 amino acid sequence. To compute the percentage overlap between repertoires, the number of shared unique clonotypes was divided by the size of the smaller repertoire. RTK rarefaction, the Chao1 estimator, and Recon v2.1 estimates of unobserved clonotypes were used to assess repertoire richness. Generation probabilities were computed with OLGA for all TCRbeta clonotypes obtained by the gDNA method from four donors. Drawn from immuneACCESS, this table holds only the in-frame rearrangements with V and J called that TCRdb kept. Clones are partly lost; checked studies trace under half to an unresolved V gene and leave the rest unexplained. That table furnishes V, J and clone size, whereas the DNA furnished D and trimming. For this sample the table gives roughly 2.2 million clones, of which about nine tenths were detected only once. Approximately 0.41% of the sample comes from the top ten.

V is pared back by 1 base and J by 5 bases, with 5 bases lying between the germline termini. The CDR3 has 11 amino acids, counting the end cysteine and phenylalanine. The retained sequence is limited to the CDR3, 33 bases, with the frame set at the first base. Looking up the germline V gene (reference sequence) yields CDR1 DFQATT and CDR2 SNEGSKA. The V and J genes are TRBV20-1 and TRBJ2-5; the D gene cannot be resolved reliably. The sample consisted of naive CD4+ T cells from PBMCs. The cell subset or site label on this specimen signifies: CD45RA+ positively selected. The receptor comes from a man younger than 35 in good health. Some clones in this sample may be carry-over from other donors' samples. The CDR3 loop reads CSARVWETQYF. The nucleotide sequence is TGCAGTGCTAGAGTATGGGAGACCCAGTACTTC.